Shown below are 10 T cell receptor beta chains from a single sample sequenced in a study of CD8 T cells in ankylosing spondylitis (dated by TCRdb to about 2017). The research as a whole found: Blood from ankylosing spondylitis patients appeared to be characterized by a TCR beta motif composed of eight highly homologous amino acid variants.

Their target antigens are unknown. The method was 5' RACE. Reads for this sample came from an Illumina HiSeq 2500. TCRdb handled the public reads itself, with Q25 trimming in fastp and clone calling in MiXCR, and kept productive beta chains. Rows are combined by CDR3 protein, so each entry shows the most common genes and DNA. Within this sample are hundreds of thousands of distinct CDR3 sequences, with about an eighth of them counted one time only. Approximately 7% of the sample rests with the top ten. Source material: blood, either unsorted or a sorted T cell fraction (not recorded which). The source of these receptors is a male donor with ankylosing spondylitis.

This clonotype has only a few counts. The CDR3 here is CASSEGLAGVFRETQYF. The CDR3 DNA follows: TGTGCCAGCAGCGAGGGACTAGCGGGAGTCTTCAGAGAGACCCAGTACTTC. The rearrangement links TRBV7-6 to TRBJ2-5, with TRBD2 matching 14 bases. The CDR3 totals 17 residues. Germline CDR1 SGHVS, CDR2 FNYEAQ. Trimming at V came to 5 bases and at J to 4 bases, leaving 9 bases not matched to a gene.

In this sample, this clonotype turned up a few times. This rearrangement joins TRBV30 to TRBJ2-7; 8 nucleotides agree with TRBD1. CDR1 GTSNPN and CDR2 SVGIG come from the germline V gene (reference sequence). This CDR3 is built from 13 residues. The ends lost 4 bases at V and 6 bases at J; junction bases unmatched: 8. CDR3 loop: CAWTRTGLIEQYF. The DNA of the CDR3 is TGTGCCTGGACCAGGACAGGGCTTATCGAGCAGTACTTC. The full variable domain, in which reference TRBV30 and TRBJ2-7 provide the parts outside the CDR3, is SQTIHQWPATLVQPVGSPLSLECTVEGTSNPNLYWYRQAAGRGLQLLFYSVGIGQISSEVPQNLSASRPQDRQFILSSKKLLLSDSGFYLCAWTRTGLIEQYFGPGTRLTVT.

This clonotype was observed a few times. The rearrangement uses TRBV16 and TRBJ1-4; D is undetermined. Germline CDR1 is KGHSY and CDR2 is FQNENV. The V end lost 1 base, the J end lost 6 bases, and 6 bases lay between the germline ends. This CDR3 spans 13 amino acids. The CDR3 coding sequence is TGTGCCAGCAGCCAATTGAGGGATGAAAAACTGTTTTTT. Its protein is CASSQLRDEKLFF. The full variable domain, rest sourced from reference TRBV16 and TRBJ1-4, is GEEVAQTPKHLVRGEGQKAKLYCAPIKGHSYVFWYQQVLKNEFKFLISFQNENVFDETGMPKERFSAKCLPNSPCSLEIQATKLEDSAVYFCASSQLRDEKLFFGSGTQLSVL.

This clonotype was counted only a few times. This chain uses TRBV6-1 with TRBJ2-1, with TRBD1 matching over 7 bases. The germline V gene has CDR1 MNHNS and CDR2 SASEGT. After removal of 6 bases from V and 5 bases from J, the junction contained 10 bases not matched to a gene. The CDR3 consists of 15 residues. The CDR3 sequence is CASRADRDTNNEQFF. CDR3 coding DNA: TGTGCCAGCAGAGCCGACAGGGATACCAACAATGAGCAGTTCTTC.

The gene calls are TRBV19 and TRBJ1-2; D possibly corresponds to TRBD1 (5 bases). This CDR3 comprises 15 residues. Germline V gene lookup returns CDR1 LNHDA and CDR2 SQIVND (reference sequence). Trimming stripped 3 bases from V and 1 base from J, with 12 bases between. The CDR3 DNA is TGTGCCAGTAGTATGGACACAACGTTTAACTATGGCTACACCTTC. Its translation is CASSMDTTFNYGYTF.

This chain connects TRBV5-1 to TRBJ2-7, with TRBD1 as a possible D gene (6 bases). The CDR3 covers 16 residues. V was trimmed by 0 bases and J by 6 bases, leaving 19 bases between them. Germline CDR1 and CDR2: SGHRS and YFSETQ. The CDR3, as DNA: TGCGCCAGCAGCTTGGCGCTGACAGGCAGTACGGGCGAGCAGTACTTC. This gives the protein CASSLALTGSTGEQYF.

This chain uses TRBV27 with TRBJ2-7, with D possibly matching TRBD2 (6 bases). Germline V lookup: CDR1 MNHEY, CDR2 SMNVEV (reference sequence). The CDR3 consists of 15 residues. The V end lost 5 bases, the J end lost 5 bases, and 19 bases lay between the germline ends. As DNA, the CDR3 is TGTGCCAGCAGTCCGCGGGACTCTCGGGCGGACGAGCAGTACGTC. The encoded protein is CASSPRDSRADEQYV.

This clonotype was picked up many times. V is TRBV29-1 and J is TRBJ2-3; D possibly uses TRBD1 or TRBD2 (6 bases each). The germline CDR1 and CDR2 sequences are SQVTM and ANQGSEA. The CDR3 length is 16 residues. Trimming stripped 2 bases from V and 0 bases from J, with 15 bases between. This chain's CDR3 is CSVETAGTPSTDTQYF. CDR3 DNA: TGCAGCGTTGAAACCGCGGGGACACCCAGCACAGATACGCAGTATTTT.

This clonotype was picked up a small number of times. This chain uses TRBV28 with TRBJ2-1; TRBD2 matches 11 bases. Germline V lookup: CDR1 MDHEN, CDR2 SYDVKM. V lost 6 bases, J lost 1 base, and 11 bases stayed unmatched. The CDR3 sequence is 18 residues long. This CDR3 reads CASSRGVAGGSSYNEQFF. CDR3 in DNA: TGTGCCAGCAGCCGCGGGGTAGCGGGAGGGTCTTCCTACAATGAGCAGTTCTTC.

This clonotype was detected many times. This chain uses TRBV7-9 with TRBJ1-2; D unclear. The germline V and J ends were trimmed by 3 bases and 6 bases, with 11 bases remaining between them. Germline assignment: CDR1 SEHNR and CDR2 FQNEAQ (reference sequence). The CDR3 length is 13 residues. The CDR3 DNA is TGTGCCAGCAGCTTTGGCGGGAATGATGGCTACACCTTC. Its translation is CASSFGGNDGYTF.